The rows below give T cell receptor beta chains drawn from one sample of a study of blood T cell repertoires in COVID-19. Produced via immunoSEQ multiplex PCR; TCRdb's table is partial and in-frame only. The table has some 270,000 clones, around 87% seen once. The source material was peripheral blood. The receptors were gathered from a woman aged 60-75 years with COVID-19, enrolled during active disease. Both conserved end residues are trimmed from each CDR3.

TRBV7-8,TRBJ2-1,ASRTRGSIYNEQF
TRBV7-9,TRBJ1-3,ASGDRSFSGNTIY
TRBV6-1,TRBJ2-3,ASSEADGGTDTQY
TRBV11-2,TRBJ1-2,ATGNLGYT
TRBV2,TRBJ2-1,ASTVDRGGEQF
TRBV3-1/TRBV3-2,TRBJ1-2,ASSQWRQDGYT
TRBV14,TRBJ1-2,ASSPRGQKNYGYT
TRBV7-2,TRBJ1-2,ASSLVSGDRIYGYGYT
TRBV7-2,TRBJ1-2,ASSFDRGDGYT
TRBV7-9,TRBJ2-1,ASSSPLTGGPINEQF
TRBV10-3,TRBJ1-2,AIRVGASGYGYT
TRBV9,TRBJ2-2,ASSVDRGSGHTGELF
TRBV6-5,TRBJ2-3,ASSKQGTDTQY
TRBV6-6,TRBJ1-1,ASSYTGASAEAF
TRBV6-2/TRBV6-3,TRBJ1-6,ASSYFRDAISLH
TRBV4-1,TRBJ1-1,ASSPGPLDTEAF
TRBV5-1,TRBJ2-1,ASSLAPSGGRSSYNEQF
TRBV6-2/TRBV6-3,TRBJ2-2,ASSYRDRARVNTGELF
TRBV7-9,TRBJ1-3,ASSLLGALRGNTIY
TRBV4-3,TRBJ1-1,ASSPGQYNTEAF
TRBV5-1,TRBJ1-1,ASRRAGGYLNTEAF
TRBV5-4,TRBJ1-4,ASSPEVGRNEKLF